This note documents a single TCR beta chain sequence. Its antigen remains unidentified. There are no base qualities to consult, and no much larger clone falls within one base. The record originates from a study of shared clonotypes between healthy human individuals (dated by TCRdb to the early 2020s). Background for the entire study: The cohort comprised a couple of women and a few men aged 18 to 49 years. For each donor, CD4 naive and CD4 memory were each run on three plates, CD8 naive on two plates, and CD8 memory on one plate. To estimate repertoire size and how much clonotypes are shared between individuals, the study performed deep sequencing of blood TCR repertoires from a few healthy adults. To increase sequencing depth and limit assay-specific biases, different laboratories used diverse techniques to prepare libraries and sequence TCR repertoires. Each donor's leukapheresis produced roughly between roughly 0.94 and 9.5 billion PBMCs. Paper-wide results and their limitations: Clonotypes shared by all four sorted-subset donors showed higher generation probabilities than non-shared clonotypes. Pairwise subsampling led to the expectation that sequencing depth would affect the degree of clonotype sharing among donors. Because the study included only a small number of donors, the genetic and exposure-history diversity represented was limited. Sampling was limited to blood, and TCR repertoires in tissue likely differ from TCR repertoires in blood. When a few donors were compared, the shared fraction of clonotypes was about 5.5% for naive CD4, around 4% for naive CD8, more than 2% for memory CD4, and around 0.4% for memory CD8. Larger estimated clonotype richness was generally found for naive subsets than for memory subsets. Even with the large sequencing depth, rarefaction of the sorted-subset datasets indicated that sequencing was incomplete.

Using the deep immunoSEQ assay, TCR CDR3 regions were amplified from genomic DNA by multiplex PCR. Extracted genomic DNA from each cell subset was spread evenly across all wells of several immunoSEQ 96-well plates, with each plate serving as a replicate. For sorted subsets, roughly 0.2 ug genomic DNA, equal to 30,000 to 35,000 T cell genomes, was loaded into each replicate PCR. The purified libraries were quantified using a Qubit 3.0 fluorometer, sized with a Bioanalyzer 2100, and then quantified again using the KAPA Library Quantification kit. Every immunoSEQ 96-well plate was sequenced on a dedicated single-read 150-cycle Illumina NextSeq 550 flow cell. The authors' pipeline ran thus. Because only junctional sequences without quality scores were contained in the immunoSEQ output, filtering matching that applied to full-length reads could not be performed. Sequences were annotated with PyIR, a Python wrapper for IgBLAST v1.9, and V/J genes and CDR3 were assigned using IMGT germline references. Reads were removed for weak V/J assignments (E-value above 1e-6), missing CDR3, stop codons, out-of-frame junctions, or ambiguous translated residues. A V3J clonotype was defined by an identical inferred V gene, J gene, and CDR3 amino acid sequence. To compute the percentage overlap between repertoires, the number of shared unique clonotypes was divided by the size of the smaller repertoire. RTK rarefaction, the Chao1 estimator, and Recon v2.1 estimates of unobserved clonotypes were used to assess repertoire richness. Generation probabilities were computed with OLGA for all TCRbeta clonotypes obtained by the gDNA method from a few donors. Sourced from immuneACCESS, this table was stored by TCRdb with only in-frame sequences that have V and J called. A share of the clones is absent; for the studies checked, an unresolved V gene accounts for under half, and the remainder has no known explanation. V, J and clone size reflect that table, while D and trimming were determined from the DNA. Here the sample has around 2.3 million clones; nearly 97% occur a single time. The ten largest make up about 0.13% of the sample.

Taken from cysteine to phenylalanine, the CDR3 has 12 residues. CDR3 DNA is the only sequence kept; it has 36 bases, read in frame from the first base. The germline V gene sets CDR1 to ENHRY and CDR2 to SYGVKD. After removal of 11 bases from V and 1 base from J, the junction retains 4 bases not matched to a gene. Healthy HIV-negative adults with no recently reported acute infections or vaccinations were included as donors. Every donor was a Caucasian adult living in Nashville, Tennessee, USA. CD4+ T cells were enriched by magnetic negative selection, after which naive cells were positively selected on CD45RA and the negative fraction was taken as the memory subset. Blood was collected by leukapheresis, and PBMCs were isolated by Ficoll-Histopaque density gradient centrifugation and then cryopreserved in liquid nitrogen vapor phase. Analytical flow cytometry was used to check the purity and quantity of every magnetically sorted T cell population. Genomic DNA was isolated from each sorted fraction and quantified by UV absorbance on a Nanodrop 2000c.

This TCR came from a man between 18 and 29 years old in good health. The chain uses TRBV10-3 and TRBJ1-1; 7 bases in the middle match TRBD1. The specimen was naive CD4+ T cells sorted from blood. Explained via the paper, the cell subset or site label denotes: CD45RA+ positively selected. The nucleotide sequence reads as follows: TGTGCCGTCCGACAGGGGAACACTGAAGCTTTCTTT. Its coded protein is CAVRQGNTEAFF.